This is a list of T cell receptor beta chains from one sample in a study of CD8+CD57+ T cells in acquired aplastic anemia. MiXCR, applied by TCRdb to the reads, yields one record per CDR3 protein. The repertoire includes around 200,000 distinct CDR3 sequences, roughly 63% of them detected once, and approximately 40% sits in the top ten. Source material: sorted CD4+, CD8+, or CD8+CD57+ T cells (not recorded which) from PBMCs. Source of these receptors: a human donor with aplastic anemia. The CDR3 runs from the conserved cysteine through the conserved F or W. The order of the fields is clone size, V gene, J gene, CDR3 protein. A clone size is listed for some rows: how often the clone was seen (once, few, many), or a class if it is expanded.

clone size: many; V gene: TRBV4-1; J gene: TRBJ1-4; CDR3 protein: CASSQDWGAEKLFF
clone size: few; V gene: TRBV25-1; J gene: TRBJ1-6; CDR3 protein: CASTLGQGNSPLHF
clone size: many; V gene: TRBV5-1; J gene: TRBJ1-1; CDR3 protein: CASSLDFSPNTEAFF
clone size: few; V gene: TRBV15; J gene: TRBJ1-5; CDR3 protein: CATSRRGTVLLEPQHF
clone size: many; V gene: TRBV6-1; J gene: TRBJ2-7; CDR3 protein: CASSEYQGYEQYF
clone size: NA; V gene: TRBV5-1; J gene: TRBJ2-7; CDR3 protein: CASSSPPDRVHEQYF
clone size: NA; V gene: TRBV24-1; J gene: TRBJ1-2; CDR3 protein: CATSDSRTERNGYTF
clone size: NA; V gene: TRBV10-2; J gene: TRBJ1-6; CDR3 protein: CASSDGGQGYSPLHF
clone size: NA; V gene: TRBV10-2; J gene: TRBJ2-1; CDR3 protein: CATSGGSARFF
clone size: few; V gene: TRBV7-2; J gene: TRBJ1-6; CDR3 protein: CASSYADRDYNSPLHF
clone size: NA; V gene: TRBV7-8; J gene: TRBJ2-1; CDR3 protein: CASSIPPTDPNEQFF
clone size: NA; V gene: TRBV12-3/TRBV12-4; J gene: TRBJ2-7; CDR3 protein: CASSSTGTGDYEQYF
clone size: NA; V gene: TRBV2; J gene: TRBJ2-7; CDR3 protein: CASHHLGAESYEQYF
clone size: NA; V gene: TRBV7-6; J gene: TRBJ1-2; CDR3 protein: CASGSTGGNGYTF
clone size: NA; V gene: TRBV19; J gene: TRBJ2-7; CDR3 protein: CASRKDEAYEQYF
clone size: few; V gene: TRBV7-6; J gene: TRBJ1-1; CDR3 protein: CASSLATVGDTEAFF
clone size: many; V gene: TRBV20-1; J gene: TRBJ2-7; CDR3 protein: CSARDRLAGVYEQYF